The rows below give T cell receptor beta chains drawn from one sample of a study of T cells in localized non-small cell lung cancer. Profiling relied on immunoSEQ multiplex PCR, and the TCRdb table lists in-frame clones only, not all of them. The table includes 52,000 or so clones, over 80% detected once. The input for sequencing was peripheral blood mononuclear cells, taken before any cancer treatment. The source is a man aged 40-75 years with stage III lung adenocarcinoma. Each CDR3 is given with its conserved first and last residue. Fields, in order: J gene, V gene, CDR3 protein.

j_gene: TRBJ2-7; v_gene: TRBV6-5; CDR3aa: CASSYSGGSSYEQYF
j_gene: TRBJ2-3; v_gene: TRBV19; CDR3aa: CASSIDPGRFSTDTQYF
j_gene: TRBJ2-2; v_gene: TRBV4-2; CDR3aa: CASSQEEAGANTGELFF
j_gene: TRBJ1-5; v_gene: TRBV18; CDR3aa: CASSPEANQPQHF
j_gene: TRBJ2-5; v_gene: TRBV7-2; CDR3aa: CASSYDRQETQYF
j_gene: TRBJ1-3; v_gene: TRBV19; CDR3aa: CAIPRAVWRGRNTIYF
j_gene: TRBJ2-1; v_gene: TRBV30; CDR3aa: CAWTGLDPLEQFF
j_gene: TRBJ1-1; v_gene: TRBV2; CDR3aa: CASSDGLGNTEAFF
j_gene: TRBJ2-7; v_gene: TRBV7-9; CDR3aa: CASSLYSHRQGAYEQYF
j_gene: TRBJ1-3; v_gene: TRBV11-2; CDR3aa: CASTLSGNTIYF
j_gene: TRBJ1-1; v_gene: TRBV28; CDR3aa: CASSSPTAGNTEAFF
j_gene: TRBJ2-1; v_gene: TRBV7-2; CDR3aa: CASSLGKSSYNEQFF
j_gene: TRBJ2-1; v_gene: TRBV2; CDR3aa: CAIDSYNEQFF
j_gene: TRBJ1-6; v_gene: TRBV5-4; CDR3aa: CASSQKGAGGSFSSPLHF
j_gene: TRBJ2-2; v_gene: TRBV19; CDR3aa: CASSPLGIGNTGELFF
j_gene: TRBJ1-1; v_gene: TRBV2; CDR3aa: CASSEVGVVTEAFF
j_gene: TRBJ2-4; v_gene: TRBV11-2; CDR3aa: CASSRPGQGAKNIQYF
j_gene: TRBJ1-6; v_gene: TRBV7-2; CDR3aa: CASRGQGGYSPLHF
j_gene: TRBJ2-7; v_gene: TRBV2; CDR3aa: CASSEGSGGTYEQYF
j_gene: TRBJ2-1; v_gene: TRBV7-9; CDR3aa: CASSNRQGVNNEQFF
j_gene: TRBJ2-5; v_gene: TRBV7-2; CDR3aa: CASSFQGGKETQYF
j_gene: TRBJ2-1; v_gene: TRBV19; CDR3aa: CASRWTSGNDNEQFF
j_gene: TRBJ2-2; v_gene: TRBV9; CDR3aa: CASSPAGVTSGGFTNTGELFF
j_gene: TRBJ2-4; v_gene: TRBV10-3; CDR3aa: CAIKAGGPQAKNIQYF
j_gene: TRBJ1-3; v_gene: TRBV7-2; CDR3aa: CASSFVRASGNTIYF
j_gene: TRBJ2-3; v_gene: TRBV5-6; CDR3aa: CASSLKQGGADTQYF
j_gene: TRBJ2-1; v_gene: TRBV27; CDR3aa: CASSLSIGLAYNEQFF
j_gene: TRBJ1-2; v_gene: TRBV5-4; CDR3aa: CASSSARQLEGYTF
j_gene: TRBJ1-2; v_gene: TRBV4-2; CDR3aa: CASSQGLQGFDGYTF
j_gene: TRBJ2-5; v_gene: TRBV15; CDR3aa: CATSRDRLAGEAQYF
j_gene: TRBJ1-1; v_gene: TRBV4-1; CDR3aa: CASSQDQHRVITEAFF
j_gene: TRBJ2-7; v_gene: TRBV13; CDR3aa: CASRNYYEQYF
j_gene: TRBJ2-1; v_gene: TRBV15; CDR3aa: CATSRDLDTVDNNEQFF
j_gene: TRBJ1-2; v_gene: TRBV7-2; CDR3aa: CASSLGQGADYGYTF
j_gene: TRBJ2-3; v_gene: TRBV9; CDR3aa: CASSATDSNTDTQYF
j_gene: TRBJ2-3; v_gene: TRBV14; CDR3aa: CASRAVGTDTQYF
j_gene: TRBJ2-7; v_gene: TRBV5-1; CDR3aa: CASSSGQAVREPEQYF
j_gene: TRBJ1-4; v_gene: TRBV18; CDR3aa: CASSPSQGAGEKLFF
j_gene: TRBJ2-7; v_gene: TRBV5-6; CDR3aa: CASSYDRGSYEQYF
j_gene: TRBJ2-7; v_gene: TRBV2; CDR3aa: CASSEASYEQYF
j_gene: TRBJ1-1; v_gene: TRBV7-9; CDR3aa: CASRLGSAEAFF
j_gene: TRBJ2-7; v_gene: TRBV11-3; CDR3aa: CASSYGYEQYF
j_gene: TRBJ2-2; v_gene: TRBV4-3; CDR3aa: CASTPRPDRNTGELFF
j_gene: TRBJ1-3; v_gene: TRBV4-2; CDR3aa: CASSQAEGRTSGNTIYF
j_gene: TRBJ2-7; v_gene: TRBV7-6; CDR3aa: CASRSGDSTYEQYF
j_gene: TRBJ1-6; v_gene: TRBV5-6; CDR3aa: CASSLPGINSPLHF
j_gene: TRBJ1-1; v_gene: TRBV5-1; CDR3aa: CASSLAGTTEAFF
j_gene: TRBJ1-2; v_gene: TRBV30; CDR3aa: CAWGGGRKGYTF
j_gene: TRBJ2-2; v_gene: TRBV4-3; CDR3aa: CASSNSNTGELFF
j_gene: TRBJ2-1; v_gene: TRBV11-3; CDR3aa: CASSFIAGWGYNEQFF
j_gene: TRBJ1-2; v_gene: TRBV6-1; CDR3aa: CASSWGGGYTF
j_gene: TRBJ2-1; v_gene: TRBV5-1; CDR3aa: CASSLPGEAYNEQFF
j_gene: TRBJ1-1; v_gene: TRBV6-5; CDR3aa: CASSFGTGKYTEAFF